These T cell receptor beta chains were read from a single sample in a study of CD8 T cells in ankylosing spondylitis. TCRdb reanalysed the 5' RACE reads using MiXCR and keeps one entry per CDR3 protein. The table shows some 840,000 distinct CDR3 sequences, with around 11% occurring only once. Sequencing was carried out using blood, either unsorted or a sorted T cell fraction (not recorded which). All receptors come from a male donor with ankylosing spondylitis. CDR3s include the opening cysteine and the closing phenylalanine or tryptophan. The D gene is left open where the match is weak. Some rows mark clone size as missing; the rest say once, few, many or name a class of expanded clone.

-	-	TRBJ2-7	TRBV4-2	15	CASSQDESSPYEQYF	TGTGCCAGCAGCCAAGATGAATCCTCCCCCTACGAGCAGTACTTC
-	many	TRBJ2-3	TRBV7-2	14	CASSLEGLGDTQYF	TGTGCCAGCAGCTTAGAGGGTTTGGGAGATACGCAGTATTTT
-	many	TRBJ2-1	TRBV15	13	CATSRDVGVEQFF	TGTGCCACCAGCAGAGATGTGGGTGTTGAGCAGTTCTTC
TRBD1	-	TRBJ2-4	TRBV20-1	13	CSRQGLAKNIQYF	TGCAGTCGACAGGGCCTAGCCAAAAACATTCAGTACTTC
-	few	TRBJ1-4	TRBV29-1	14	CSVVPSATNEKLFF	TGCAGCGTTGTCCCCAGTGCAACTAATGAAAAACTGTTTTTT
-	few	TRBJ2-7	TRBV15	13	CATSRVSGYEQYF	TGTGCCACCAGCAGAGTTTCAGGGTACGAGCAGTACTTC
-	many	TRBJ2-1	TRBV29-1	13	CSANPPNVPEQFF	TGCAGCGCCAACCCCCCCAATGTCCCCGAGCAGTTCTTC
TRBD2	-	TRBJ2-5	TRBV5-1	16	CASSSDPSGIQETQYF	TGCGCCAGCAGCTCGGACCCTAGCGGCATACAAGAGACCCAGTACTTC
-	-	TRBJ1-2	TRBV6-1	16	CASNKIRGTANYGYTF	TGTGCCAGCAACAAGATCCGGGGGACGGCTAACTATGGCTACACCTTC
TRBD1	many	TRBJ1-1	TRBV7-2	14	CASSPQGASTEAFF	TGTGCCAGCAGTCCACAGGGGGCCAGCACTGAAGCTTTCTTT
-	-	TRBJ1-2	TRBV20-1	13	CSAGGTTNYGYTF	TGCAGTGCCGGCGGGACGACGAACTATGGCTACACCTTC
TRBD1	few	TRBJ2-1	TRBV10-2	15	CASKSRGPPWDEQFF	TGCGCCAGCAAGTCTAGGGGGCCTCCCTGGGATGAGCAGTTCTTC
-	few	TRBJ2-1	TRBV7-8	15	CASSFLASTGREQFF	TGTGCCAGCAGCTTCCTAGCATCGACAGGACGTGAGCAGTTCTTC
TRBD1	-	TRBJ1-2	TRBV20-1	13	CSARVPGGKGYTF	TGCAGTGCTAGAGTCCCAGGGGGCAAAGGCTACACCTTC
-	-	TRBJ1-4	TRBV7-2	15	CASSLMGGGHEKLFF	TGTGCCAGCAGCTTGATGGGAGGGGGGCATGAAAAACTGTTTTTT
TRBD1	few	TRBJ1-2	TRBV20-1	14	CSASPPTGDYGYTF	TGCAGTGCTAGTCCCCCGACAGGGGACTATGGCTACACCTTC
TRBD1	many	TRBJ2-7	TRBV24-1	15	CATSDPRTGGNEQYF	TGTGCCACCAGTGATCCACGGACAGGGGGGAACGAGCAGTACTTC
-	few	TRBJ1-2	TRBV7-2	13	CASSASPGYGYTF	TGTGCCAGCAGCGCAAGCCCGGGCTATGGCTACACCTTC
-	few	TRBJ2-6	TRBV20-1	12	CSAALGANVLTF	TGCAGTGCAGCGCTCGGGGCCAACGTCCTGACTTTC
-	few	TRBJ2-6	TRBV4-3	16	CASSQDVRAGANVLTF	TGCGCCAGCAGCCAAGATGTGAGGGCTGGGGCCAACGTCCTGACTTTC
-	few	TRBJ2-3	TRBV12-3/TRBV12-4	16	CASSPRGSGSTDTQYF	TGTGCCAGCAGTCCGCGGGGTAGCGGAAGCACAGATACGCAGTATTTT
-	few	TRBJ2-7	TRBV6-2/TRBV6-3	12	CASSRTALIPYF	TGTGCCAGCAGTAGGACAGCCTTGATCCCGTACTTC
TRBD1	-	TRBJ1-2	TRBV20-1	13	CSAREGQAYGYTF	TGCAGTGCCAGGGAGGGACAGGCCTATGGCTACACCTTC
-	few	TRBJ1-1	TRBV5-1	15	CASSFGEGMNTEAFF	TGCGCCAGCAGCTTCGGGGAGGGAATGAACACTGAAGCTTTCTTT
TRBD2	-	TRBJ2-1	TRBV10-1	13	CASSESNREGTLF	TGCGCCAGCAGTGAGTCTAATCGGGAGGGCACCCTCTTC
-	-	TRBJ1-2	TRBV5-1	13	CASSLFVGNGYTF	TGCGCCAGCAGCTTGTTCGTGGGAAATGGCTACACCTTC
TRBD1	many	TRBJ2-7	TRBV5-1	15	CASSLWTGGSYEQYF	TGCGCCAGCAGCTTATGGACAGGGGGCTCCTACGAGCAGTACTTC
-	many	TRBJ2-4	TRBV29-1	13	CSVESSAKNIQYF	TGCAGCGTTGAATCCTCCGCCAAAAACATTCAGTACTTC
TRBD1	-	TRBJ1-1	TRBV12-3/TRBV12-4	17	CASSPPGQGRLNTEAFF	TGTGCCAGCAGCCCGCCGGGACAGGGTAGACTCAACACTGAAGCTTTCTTT
-	-	TRBJ1-1	TRBV21-1	13	CASSKAAVLVSFF	TGTGCCAGCAGCAAAGCTGCAGTTCTAGTATCTTTCTTT